This TCR beta chain was documented in a study of blood T cell repertoires in COVID-19. The assay was immunoSEQ multiplex PCR, and TCRdb's table has in-frame clones only and misses some. The table lists under 30,000 clones, 65% to 90% of them singletons. The CDR3 is 17 amino acids. V trimming: 5 bases; J trimming: 0 bases; junction bases outside the gene matches: 11. Looked up from germline, CDR1 is SEHNR and CDR2 is FQNEAQ (reference sequence). The receptor's source is a human donor in a cohort sampled during active COVID-19. Sequenced sample: peripheral blood. The chain uses TRBV7-9 and TRBJ2-7; 9 nucleotides align to TRBD2. CDR3 loop: CASSPPLQRGDSYEQYF. The CDR3 DNA is TGTGCCAGCAGCCCGCCACTACAGCGGGGGGACTCCTACGAGCAGTACTTC.